The rows below give T cell receptor beta chains drawn from one sample of a study of Graves' ophthalmopathy and Graves' hyperthyroidism. Via MiXCR, TCRdb re-called the multiplex PCR reads, giving one row per CDR3 protein. The sample shows roughly 1.1 million distinct CDR3 sequences, 35% to 40% of them seen only once. The sequenced material came from peripheral blood or thyroid tissue (not recorded which). These receptors were collected from an adult man with Graves' hyperthyroidism. Both conserved end residues are part of each CDR3. The D gene is left open where the match is weak. The size of a clone is reported for some rows only, either as once, few or many, or as a class for expanded clones.

TRBV10-3,TRBD2,many,TRBJ2-7,CAISEPGGYKQYF,TGTGCCATCAGTGAGCCGGGGGGGTATAAGCAGTACTTC
TRBV5-1,.,many,TRBJ1-1,CASYTLAGTEAFF,TGCGCCAGCTACACGTTGGCGGGCACTGAAGCTTTCTTT
TRBV5-8,.,many,TRBJ1-1,CASSLNSKNTEAFF,TGTGCCAGCAGCTTGAACTCGAAGAACACTGAAGCTTTCTTT
TRBV7-2,.,.,TRBJ1-5,CASSLVGNLLAGGTYEHF,TGTGCCAGCAGCTTAGTTGGAAATCTACTAGCGGGAGGGACCTACGAGCATTTT
TRBV4-3,.,few,TRBJ2-7,CASSWKGGTSYEQYF,TGCGCCAGCAGCTGGAAGGGTGGGACCTCCTACGAGCAGTACTTC
TRBV12-3/TRBV12-4,.,.,TRBJ1-5,CASRPGPRTTNQPQHF,TGTGCCAGCAGGCCGGGCCCTCGGACCACAAATCAGCCCCAGCATTTT
TRBV7-8,.,many,TRBJ1-2,CASTIYGPRMQSNYGYTF,TGTGCCAGCACCATATACGGTCCACGAATGCAATCTAACTATGGCTACACCTTC
TRBV7-4,.,.,TRBJ2-7,CASSFYIWAAYSYEQYF,TGTGCCAGCAGCTTTTATATTTGGGCAGCTTACTCCTACGAGCAGTACTTC
TRBV7-8,TRBD1,.,TRBJ2-2,CASSLTDRANTGELFF,TGTGCCAGCAGCCTTACCGACAGGGCGAACACCGGGGAGCTGTTTTTT
TRBV7-8,.,few,TRBJ2-7,CASSYRPSSYEQYF,TGTGCCAGCAGTTACCGGCCGAGCTCCTACGAGCAGTACTTC
TRBV7-8,.,.,TRBJ2-7,CASSFSGVFYEQYF,TGTGCCAGCAGCTTCAGCGGTGTTTTCTACGAGCAGTACTTC
TRBV29-1,.,.,TRBJ2-3,CSVEEGALAEDTQYF,TGCAGCGTTGAGGAGGGGGCGTTGGCAGAAGATACGCAGTATTTT
TRBV29-1,TRBD1,.,TRBJ1-2,CSAGEGAYGYTF,TGCAGCGCCGGGGAGGGGGCCTATGGCTACACCTTC
TRBV7-9,.,once,TRBJ1-1,CASSGDTGAFF,TGTGCCAGCAGCGGCGACACCGGGGCTTTCTTT
TRBV6-5,TRBD1,few,TRBJ1-4,CASNPTGLNEKLFF,TGTGCCAGCAACCCGACAGGGTTAAATGAAAAACTGTTTTTT
TRBV24-1,.,few,TRBJ2-3,CATVRGGGGEDTQYF,TGTGCCACGGTCAGGGGCGGGGGAGGGGAAGATACGCAGTATTTT
TRBV6-4,.,.,TRBJ2-7,CASSEASGGAYEQYF,TGTGCCAGCAGTGAAGCGTCAGGGGGGGCCTACGAGCAGTACTTC
TRBV7-2,.,many,TRBJ1-4,CASSLGSDNEKLFF,TGTGCCAGCAGCTTAGGGTCCGATAATGAAAAACTGTTTTTT
TRBV3-1,.,.,TRBJ1-1,CASSQDFAPGQSNTEAFF,TGTGCCAGCAGCCAAGATTTCGCACCCGGACAGTCGAACACTGAAGCTTTCTTT
TRBV5-5,TRBD1,.,TRBJ2-7,CASSPAGQEDYEQYF,TGTGCCAGCAGCCCGGCGGGACAGGAAGACTACGAGCAGTACTTC
TRBV7-9,.,few,TRBJ2-7,CASSLPSRNSYEQYF,TGTGCCAGCAGCTTACCTTCGCGGAATTCCTACGAGCAGTACTTC
TRBV6-1,.,.,TRBJ2-5,CASSEASRGQETQYF,TGTGCCAGCAGTGAAGCATCCAGGGGCCAAGAGACCCAGTACTTC
TRBV14,.,few,TRBJ2-7,CASSLIRATGFYEQYF,TGTGCCAGCAGCCTCATTAGGGCGACAGGCTTCTACGAGCAGTACTTC
TRBV15,.,.,TRBJ1-2,CATSRETQGSFGYTF,TGTGCCACCAGCAGAGAGACCCAGGGATCTTTTGGCTACACCTTC
TRBV30,.,.,TRBJ2-7,CAWSVLGGPQYF,TGTGCCTGGAGTGTTTTGGGGGGGCCGCAGTACTTC
TRBV7-9,.,once,TRBJ1-5,CASSLVEPSGLYKHF,TGTGCCAGCAGCTTAGTCGAGCCTAGCGGGCTCTACAAGCATTTT
TRBV20-1,.,.,TRBJ2-7,CSAAVGAGTYEQYF,TGCAGTGCCGCCGTGGGGGCAGGCACCTACGAGCAGTACTTC
TRBV13,TRBD1,few,TRBJ2-7,CASSSTGDWSSYEQYF,TGTGCCAGCAGCTCTACAGGGGATTGGAGCTCCTACGAGCAGTACTTC
TRBV20-1,.,.,TRBJ1-4,CSARDRTDHEKLFF,TGCAGTGCTAGAGATCGGACGGACCATGAAAAACTGTTTTTT
TRBV7-6,TRBD1,.,TRBJ2-6,CASSITGTGIPNVLTF,TGTGCCAGCAGCATAACAGGGACAGGGATCCCTAACGTCCTGACTTTC
TRBV7-9,.,.,TRBJ1-6,CASSAPFSPLHF,TGTGCCAGCAGTGCCCCCTTTTCACCCCTCCACTTT
TRBV19,.,.,TRBJ2-3,CASTPLGHGADTQYF,TGTGCCAGTACCCCGTTGGGACATGGGGCAGATACGCAGTATTTT
TRBV7-2,TRBD1,many,TRBJ1-2,CASSRGQALTNYGYTF,TGTGCCAGCAGTCGAGGACAGGCCCTTACTAACTATGGCTACACCTTC
TRBV6-4,.,.,TRBJ2-2,CASRRRELFF,TGTGCCAGCAGGAGACGGGAGCTGTTTTTT
TRBV24-1,.,many,TRBJ2-5,CATSRETQYF,TGTGCCACCAGTCGGGAGACCCAGTACTTC
TRBV5-1,.,.,TRBJ1-2,CASSRRVRNYGYTF,TGCGCCAGCAGCCGCCGGGTCCGAAACTATGGCTACACCTTC
TRBV9,.,.,TRBJ1-5,CASSGGQGGHEHF,TGTGCCAGCAGCGGCGGGCAGGGTGGCCACGAGCATTTT
TRBV7-9,TRBD2,many,TRBJ2-7,CASSLVEGTLTSATSYEQYF,TGTGCCAGCAGCTTAGTGGAGGGGACACTGACTAGCGCTACCTCCTACGAGCAGTACTTC
TRBV4-3,TRBD1,.,TRBJ2-7,CASSQIQGSYEQYF,TGCGCCAGCAGCCAAATACAGGGGTCCTACGAGCAGTACTTC
TRBV29-1,.,.,TRBJ1-2,CSAKISVGLNYGYTF,TGCAGCGCCAAGATTAGCGTCGGTTTGAACTATGGCTACACCTTC
TRBV19,.,many,TRBJ1-1,CATSTYGWAEAFF,TGTGCCACCTCGACCTACGGGTGGGCTGAAGCTTTCTTT
TRBV29-1,.,.,TRBJ2-7,CSSTRQSYEQYF,TGCAGCTCCACCCGACAGTCCTACGAGCAGTACTTC
TRBV12-3/TRBV12-4,.,.,TRBJ1-6,CASSREVSGVGNSPLHF,TGTGCCAGCAGCAGGGAGGTGTCGGGGGTTGGGAATTCACCCCTCCACTTT
TRBV5-4,.,few,TRBJ2-7,CASSPYNSGEQYF,TGTGCCAGCAGCCCGTACAATAGCGGCGAGCAGTACTTC
TRBV4-3,.,.,TRBJ1-3,CASSQEGGAVGNTIYF,TGCGCCAGCAGCCAAGAAGGGGGGGCGGTTGGAAACACCATATATTTT
TRBV3-1,.,.,TRBJ1-1,CASSQSMNTETFF,TGTGCCAGCAGCCAAAGTATGAACACTGAAACTTTCTTT
TRBV20-1,.,.,TRBJ1-1,CSARDGRAFF,TGCAGTGCTAGAGATGGGAGGGCTTTCTTT
TRBV4-1,.,few,TRBJ2-7,CASSQVQGPPSYEQYF,TGCGCCAGCAGCCAAGTTCAAGGACCGCCGTCCTACGAGCAGTACTTC
TRBV12-3/TRBV12-4,.,many,TRBJ1-4,CASSFSSGGGEKLFF,TGTGCCAGCAGTTTCTCATCCGGTGGAGGTGAAAAACTGTTTTTT
TRBV7-8,TRBD1,.,TRBJ1-3,CASSRQYRGSNTIYF,TGTGCCAGCAGCCGCCAGTACAGGGGGAGTAACACCATATATTTT
TRBV10-3,.,many,TRBJ1-6,CAISDLEPGLGNSPLHF,TGTGCCATCAGTGATCTTGAACCGGGCCTAGGGAATTCACCCCTCCACTTT